Listed here is a single TCR beta chain. Its specificity is not known. The record originates from a study of CD8+ T cells in alopecia areata. Study-level background: Treated patients were given 5 to 10 mg oral tofacitinib twice daily.

Investigators isolated RNA and reverse transcribed it into cDNA to act as the sequencing template. The method was immunoSEQ multiplex PCR; TCRdb's version includes in-frame clones alone and lacks a portion of them. This table holds some 200,000 clones, less than 50% found once. Germline CDR1 reads MNHEY; CDR2 reads SVGAGI. V lost 0 bases, J lost 5 bases, and 13 bases lay in between. The length of the CDR3 is 15 residues. General study points: A single nonresponder leaves the baseline CD8+ expansion link to response uncertain. Tofacitinib delivered significant drops in scalp clonality and in expanded CD8+ clones among the top 100.

Stated treatment: oral pan-JAK inhibitor, 5-10 mg twice daily. As part of sample collection, lesional scalp punch biopsies and peripheral blood were taken from alopecia areata patients. The chain recombines TRBV6-5 with TRBJ2-5; D possibly corresponds to TRBD2 (5 bases). Sequences were derived from CD4+ T cells sorted from blood, sampled at roughly week 36, from a patient treated with tofacitinib. This sequence originates from a human donor with alopecia areata. CDR3 coding DNA: TGTGCCAGCAGTTACTCTCCGACTGGCGGGGAGACCCAGTACTTC. Translating it yields CASSYSPTGGETQYF.